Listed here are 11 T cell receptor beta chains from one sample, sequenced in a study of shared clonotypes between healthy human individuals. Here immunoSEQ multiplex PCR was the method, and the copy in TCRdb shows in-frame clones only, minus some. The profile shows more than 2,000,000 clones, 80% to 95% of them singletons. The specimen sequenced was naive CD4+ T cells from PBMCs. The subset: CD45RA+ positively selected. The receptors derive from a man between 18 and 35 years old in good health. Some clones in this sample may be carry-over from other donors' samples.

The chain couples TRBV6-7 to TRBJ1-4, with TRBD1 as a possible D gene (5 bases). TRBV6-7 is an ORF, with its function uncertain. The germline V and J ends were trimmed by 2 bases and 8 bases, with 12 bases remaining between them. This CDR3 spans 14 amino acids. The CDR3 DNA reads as TGTGCCAGCAGTTACGGGGGGGTTGGCGAAAAACTGTTTTTT. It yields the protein CASSYGGVGEKLFF.

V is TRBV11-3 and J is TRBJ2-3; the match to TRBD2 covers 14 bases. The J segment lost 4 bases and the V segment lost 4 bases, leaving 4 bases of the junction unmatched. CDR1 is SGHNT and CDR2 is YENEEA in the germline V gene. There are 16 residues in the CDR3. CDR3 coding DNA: TGTGCCAGCAGCTCCGGACTAGCGGGAGGATCAGATACGCAGTATTTT. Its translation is CASSSGLAGGSDTQYF.

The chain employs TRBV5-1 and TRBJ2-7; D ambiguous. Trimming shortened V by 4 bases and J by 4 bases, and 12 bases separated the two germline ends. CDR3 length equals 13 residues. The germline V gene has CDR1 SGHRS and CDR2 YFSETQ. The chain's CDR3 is CASSTGRAYEQYF. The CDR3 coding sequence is TGCGCCAGCAGCACCGGTAGGGCTTACGAGCAGTACTTC.

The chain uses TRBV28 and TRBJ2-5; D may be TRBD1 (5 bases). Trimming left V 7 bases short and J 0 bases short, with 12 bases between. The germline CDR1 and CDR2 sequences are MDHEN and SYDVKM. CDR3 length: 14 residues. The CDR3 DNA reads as TGTGCCAGCAAGGGGCCGTGGTACCAAGAGACCCAGTACTTC. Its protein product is CASKGPWYQETQYF.

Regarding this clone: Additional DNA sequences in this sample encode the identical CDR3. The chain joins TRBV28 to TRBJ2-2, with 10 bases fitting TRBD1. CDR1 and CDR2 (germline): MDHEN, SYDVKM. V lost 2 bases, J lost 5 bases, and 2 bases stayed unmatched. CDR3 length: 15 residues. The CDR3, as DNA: TGTGCCAGCAGTTTACTGGGACAGGGGACCGGGGAGCTGTTTTTT. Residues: CASSLLGQGTGELFF.

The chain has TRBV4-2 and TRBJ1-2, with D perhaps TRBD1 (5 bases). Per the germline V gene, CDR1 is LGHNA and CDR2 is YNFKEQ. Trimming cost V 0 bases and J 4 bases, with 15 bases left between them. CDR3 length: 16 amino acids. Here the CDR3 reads CASSQDPRGDGYGYTF. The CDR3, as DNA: TGTGCCAGCAGCCAAGATCCGCGGGGGGATGGCTATGGCTACACCTTC.

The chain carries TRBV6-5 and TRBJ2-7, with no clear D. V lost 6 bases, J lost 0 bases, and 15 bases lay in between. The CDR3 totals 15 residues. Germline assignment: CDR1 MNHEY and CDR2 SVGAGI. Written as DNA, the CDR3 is TGTGCCAGCAGGAGATACAGCGACTCCTCCTACGAGCAGTACTTC. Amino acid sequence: CASRRYSDSSYEQYF.

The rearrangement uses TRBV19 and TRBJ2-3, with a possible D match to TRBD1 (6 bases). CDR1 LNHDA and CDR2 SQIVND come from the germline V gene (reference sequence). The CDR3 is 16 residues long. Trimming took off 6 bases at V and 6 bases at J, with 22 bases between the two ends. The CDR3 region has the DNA TGTGCCAGTAGCACACCTGACAGGCAGCTCGATGATACGCAGTATTTT. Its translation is CASSTPDRQLDDTQYF.

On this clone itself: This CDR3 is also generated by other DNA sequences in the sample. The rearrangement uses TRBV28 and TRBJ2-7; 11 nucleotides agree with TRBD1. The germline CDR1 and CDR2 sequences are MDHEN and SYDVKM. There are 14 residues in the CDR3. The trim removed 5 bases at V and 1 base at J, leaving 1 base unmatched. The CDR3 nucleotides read TGTGCCAGCAGTCGGGACAGGGGGTCCTACGAGCAGTACTTC. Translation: CASSRDRGSYEQYF.

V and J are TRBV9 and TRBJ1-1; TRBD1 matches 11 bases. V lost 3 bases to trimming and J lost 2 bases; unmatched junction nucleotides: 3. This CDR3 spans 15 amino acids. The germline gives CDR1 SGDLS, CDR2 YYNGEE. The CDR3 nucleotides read TGTGCCAGCAGCGGGACAGGGGGCCGTAACACTGAAGCTTTCTTT. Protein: CASSGTGGRNTEAFF.

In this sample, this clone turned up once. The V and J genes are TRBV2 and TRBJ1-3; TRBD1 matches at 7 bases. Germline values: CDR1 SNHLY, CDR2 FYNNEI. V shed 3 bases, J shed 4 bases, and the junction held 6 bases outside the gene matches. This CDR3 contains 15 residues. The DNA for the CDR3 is TGTGCCAGCAGTGATACCGGGACAGAAGGAAACACCATATATTTT. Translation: CASSDTGTEGNTIYF. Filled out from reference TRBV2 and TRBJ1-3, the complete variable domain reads EPEVTQTPSHQVTQMGQEVILRCVPISNHLYFYWYRQILGQKVEFLVSFYNNEISEKSEIFDDQFSVERPDGSNFTLKIRSTKLEDSAMYFCASSDTGTEGNTIYFGEGSWLTVV.